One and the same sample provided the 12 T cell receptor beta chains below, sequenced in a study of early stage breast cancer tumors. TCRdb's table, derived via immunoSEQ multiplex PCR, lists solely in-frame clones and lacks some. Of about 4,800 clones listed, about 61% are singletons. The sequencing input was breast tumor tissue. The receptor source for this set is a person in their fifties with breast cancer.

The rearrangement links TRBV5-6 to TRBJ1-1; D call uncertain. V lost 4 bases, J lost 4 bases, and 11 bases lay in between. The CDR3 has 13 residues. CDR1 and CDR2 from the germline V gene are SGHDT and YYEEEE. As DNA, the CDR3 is TGTGCCAGCAGCAGAGGGTCGGGCACTGAAGCTTTCTTT. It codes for CASSRGSGTEAFF.

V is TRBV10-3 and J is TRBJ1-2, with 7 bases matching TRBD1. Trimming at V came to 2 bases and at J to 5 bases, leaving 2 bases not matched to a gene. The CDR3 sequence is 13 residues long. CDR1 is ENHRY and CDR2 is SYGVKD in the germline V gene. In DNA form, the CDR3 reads TGTGCCATCAGTGAGGGGACAGCTTATGGCTACACCTTC. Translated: CAISEGTAYGYTF.

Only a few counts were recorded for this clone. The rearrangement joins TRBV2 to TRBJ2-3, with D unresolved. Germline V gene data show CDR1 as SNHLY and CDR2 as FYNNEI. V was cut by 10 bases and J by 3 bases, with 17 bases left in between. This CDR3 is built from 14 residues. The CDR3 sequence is CATLERDETDTQYF. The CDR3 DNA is TGTGCCACCCTCGAAAGGGATGAGACAGATACGCAGTATTTT.

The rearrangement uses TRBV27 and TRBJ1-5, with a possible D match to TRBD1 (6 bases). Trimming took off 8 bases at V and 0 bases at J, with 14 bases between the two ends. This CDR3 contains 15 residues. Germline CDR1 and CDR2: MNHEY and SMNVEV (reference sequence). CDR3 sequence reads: CASGDRLPSNQPQHF. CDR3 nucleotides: TGTGCCAGCGGTGACAGGCTTCCTAGCAATCAGCCCCAGCATTTT.

The CDR3 loop is CASSSPVGTEAFF. The CDR3 DNA is TGCGCCAGCAGCTCCCCAGTGGGCACTGAAGCTTTCTTT. The chain combines TRBV5-1 with TRBJ1-1; D is unclear. V was cut by 3 bases and J by 4 bases, with 10 bases left in between. The CDR3 extends over 13 amino acids. Germline lookup yields CDR1 SGHRS and CDR2 YFSETQ.

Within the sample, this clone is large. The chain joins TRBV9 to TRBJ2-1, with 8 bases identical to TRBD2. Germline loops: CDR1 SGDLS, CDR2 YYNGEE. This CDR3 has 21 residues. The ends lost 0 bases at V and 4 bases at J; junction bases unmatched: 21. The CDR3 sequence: CASSVGVGGSGIQAGYNEQFF. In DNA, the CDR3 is TGTGCCAGCAGCGTAGGGGTTGGGGGTAGCGGGATCCAGGCGGGATACAATGAGCAGTTCTTC.

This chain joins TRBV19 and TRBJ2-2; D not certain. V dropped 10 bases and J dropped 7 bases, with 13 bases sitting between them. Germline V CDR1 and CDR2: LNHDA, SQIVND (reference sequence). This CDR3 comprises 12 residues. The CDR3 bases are TGTGCCACCAGACCGCCGAACGGGGAGCTGTTTTTT. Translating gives CATRPPNGELFF.

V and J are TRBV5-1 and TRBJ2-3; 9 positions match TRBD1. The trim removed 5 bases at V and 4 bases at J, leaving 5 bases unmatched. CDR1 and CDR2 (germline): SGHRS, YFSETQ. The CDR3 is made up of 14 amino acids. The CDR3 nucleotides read TGCGCCAGCAGAGAACAGGGGGCGGCAGATACGCAGTATTTT. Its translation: CASREQGAADTQYF.

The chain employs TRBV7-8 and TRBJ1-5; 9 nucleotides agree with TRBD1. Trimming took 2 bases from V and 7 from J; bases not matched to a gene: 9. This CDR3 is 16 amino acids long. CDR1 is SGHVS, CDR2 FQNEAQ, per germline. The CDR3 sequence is CASSLTGQGLKQPQHF. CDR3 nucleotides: TGTGCCAGCAGCTTAACGGGACAGGGATTGAAACAGCCCCAGCATTTT.

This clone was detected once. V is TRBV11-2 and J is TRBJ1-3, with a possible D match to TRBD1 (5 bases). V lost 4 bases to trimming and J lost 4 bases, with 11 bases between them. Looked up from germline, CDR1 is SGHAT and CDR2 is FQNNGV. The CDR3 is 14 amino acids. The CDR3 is CASSSRGEGNTIYF. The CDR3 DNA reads TGTGCCAGCAGCTCTCGGGGGGAGGGAAACACCATATATTTT.

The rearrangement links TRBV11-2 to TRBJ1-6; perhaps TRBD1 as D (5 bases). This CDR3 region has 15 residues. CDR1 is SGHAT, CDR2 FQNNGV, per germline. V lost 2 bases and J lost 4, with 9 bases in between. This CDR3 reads CASSLSPGYNSPLHF. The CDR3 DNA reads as TGTGCCAGCAGCTTAAGTCCAGGGTATAATTCACCCCTCCACTTT.

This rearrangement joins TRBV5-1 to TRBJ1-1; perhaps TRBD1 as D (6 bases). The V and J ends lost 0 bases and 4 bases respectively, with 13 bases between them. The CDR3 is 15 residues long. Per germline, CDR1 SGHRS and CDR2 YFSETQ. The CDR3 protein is CASSLDREPPTEAFF. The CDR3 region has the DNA TGCGCCAGCAGCTTGGACAGGGAGCCCCCCACTGAAGCTTTCTTT.